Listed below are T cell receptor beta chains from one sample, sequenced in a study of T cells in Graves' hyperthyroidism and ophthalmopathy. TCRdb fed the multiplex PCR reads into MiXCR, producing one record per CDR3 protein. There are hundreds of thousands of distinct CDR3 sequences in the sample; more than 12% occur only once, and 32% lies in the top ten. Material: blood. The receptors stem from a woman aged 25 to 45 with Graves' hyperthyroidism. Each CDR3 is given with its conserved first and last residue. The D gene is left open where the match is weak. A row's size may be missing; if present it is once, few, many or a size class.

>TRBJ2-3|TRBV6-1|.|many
TGTGCCAGCAGTGAAGCGCGGGCAGGGAGAACAGATACGCAGTATTTT
CASSEARAGRTDTQYF
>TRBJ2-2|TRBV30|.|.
TGTGCCTGGACAGGGGACACCGGGGAGCTGTTTTTT
CAWTGDTGELFF
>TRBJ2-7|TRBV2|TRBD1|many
TGTGCCAGCAGTTTGGACAGGGGGCACGAGCAGTACTTC
CASSLDRGHEQYF
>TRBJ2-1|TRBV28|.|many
TGTGCCAGCAAAGGGGTCTTCGATGAGCAGTTCTTC
CASKGVFDEQFF
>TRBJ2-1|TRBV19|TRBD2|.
TGTGCCAGTCGGACTAGCGGGAGTGTTCGTGAGCAGTTCTTC
CASRTSGSVREQFF
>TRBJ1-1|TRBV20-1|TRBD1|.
TGCAGTGCTAGGGGACAGGCGATGTTGGGCACTGAAGCTTTCTTT
CSARGQAMLGTEAFF
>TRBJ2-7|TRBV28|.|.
TGTGCCAGCAGTCCGAGACTGAGCTCCTACGAGCAGTACTTC
CASSPRLSSYEQYF
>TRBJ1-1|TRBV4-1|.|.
TGCGCCAGCAGCCAAGATTGGGGGATGGGCACTGAAGCTTTCTTT
CASSQDWGMGTEAFF
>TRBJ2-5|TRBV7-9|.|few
TGTGCCAGCGCCGCACTACAGGGTAATGTTGAGACCCAGTACTTC
CASAALQGNVETQYF
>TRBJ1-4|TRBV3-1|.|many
TGTGCCAGCAGCCGGGCAGCAACTAATGAAAAACTGTTTTTT
CASSRAATNEKLFF
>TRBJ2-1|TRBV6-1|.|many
TGTGCCAGCGGCCGTCGGACCGACTACAATGAGCAGTTCTTC
CASGRRTDYNEQFF
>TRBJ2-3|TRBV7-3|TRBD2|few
TGTGCCAGCAGCTTATACAGCGGGGCCACAGATACGCAGTATTTT
CASSLYSGATDTQYF
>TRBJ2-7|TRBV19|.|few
TGTGCCAGTAGTAGCGGGGTCTCCTACGAGCAGTACTTC
CASSSGVSYEQYF
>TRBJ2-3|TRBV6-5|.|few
TGTGCCAGCAGTTACCGGGGTGGGAATAGCGACGGCACAGATACGCAGTATTTT
CASSYRGGNSDGTDTQYF
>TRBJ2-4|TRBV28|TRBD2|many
TGTGCCAGCAGTCTCCCGGGACTAGCGAACATTCAGTACTTC
CASSLPGLANIQYF
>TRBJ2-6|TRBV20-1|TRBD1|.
TGCAGTGCTAGAGGAGGGGGCAGGGGATCCTCTGGGGCCAACGTCCTGACTTTC
CSARGGGRGSSGANVLTF
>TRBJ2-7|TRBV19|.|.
TGTGCCAGTAGTAAACACACTCAGGGGATCCCCTACGAGCAGTACTTC
CASSKHTQGIPYEQYF
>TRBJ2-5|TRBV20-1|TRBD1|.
TGCAGTGCTACTACTCTGGACAGGGAAGAGACCCAGTACTTC
CSATTLDREETQYF
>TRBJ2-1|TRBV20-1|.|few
TGCAGTGCTAGGGGCCTATTGAGTTTCGACAATGAGCAGTTCTTC
CSARGLLSFDNEQFF
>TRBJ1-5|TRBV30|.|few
TGTGCCTGGAGCGTACAGGGAGGGGGTCAGCCCCAGCATTTT
CAWSVQGGGQPQHF
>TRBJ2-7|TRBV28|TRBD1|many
TGTGCCAGCAGTCTCCGACAGGGGGGGAACTACGAGCAGTACTTC
CASSLRQGGNYEQYF
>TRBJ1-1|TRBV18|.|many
TGTGCCAGCTCACCGGACAAGAACACTGAAGCTTTCTTT
CASSPDKNTEAFF
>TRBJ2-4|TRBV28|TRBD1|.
TGTGCCAGCAGTCGCCCGACAGGGTTCACCATTCAGTACTTC
CASSRPTGFTIQYF
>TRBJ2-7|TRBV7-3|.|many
TGTGCCAGCAGCTTAACTGGGGAGTCCGGGGGTGAGCAGTACTTC
CASSLTGESGGEQYF
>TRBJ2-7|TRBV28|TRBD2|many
TGTGCCAGCAGCCTCGGGACTAGCGGGACCTACTACGAGCAGTACTTC
CASSLGTSGTYYEQYF
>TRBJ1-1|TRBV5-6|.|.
TGTGCCAGCAGCTTAGGGGTTGGAGTCGCTGAAGCTTTCTTT
CASSLGVGVAEAFF
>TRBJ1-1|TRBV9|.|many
TGTGCCAGCAGCGTAGTGAATGGCGGTGAAGCTTTCTTT
CASSVVNGGEAFF
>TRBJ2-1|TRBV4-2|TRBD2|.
TGTGCCAGCAGCCAAGAAGCGAGCGGGAACTGGGCGTTCTTC
CASSQEASGNWAFF
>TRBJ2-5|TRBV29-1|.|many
TGCAGCGTTGATGTCAGGGTGGGCGAGACCCAGTACTTC
CSVDVRVGETQYF
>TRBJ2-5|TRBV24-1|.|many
TGTGCCACCAGTGAGCGGGGACGGAGGCAAGAGACCCAGTACTTC
CATSERGRRQETQYF
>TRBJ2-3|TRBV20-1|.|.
TGCAGTGCCACCGGAGCGGACCGGGGGGCCACAGATACGCAGTATTTT
CSATGADRGATDTQYF